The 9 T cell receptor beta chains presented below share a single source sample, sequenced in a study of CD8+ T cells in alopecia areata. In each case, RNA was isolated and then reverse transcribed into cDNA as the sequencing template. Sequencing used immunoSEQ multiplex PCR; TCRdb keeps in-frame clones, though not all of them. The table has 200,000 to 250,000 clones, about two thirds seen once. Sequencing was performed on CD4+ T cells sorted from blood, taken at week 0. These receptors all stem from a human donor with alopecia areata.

CDR3 residues: CAWNRGRDTEAFF. DNA of the CDR3: TGTGCCTGGAACAGGGGAAGGGACACTGAAGCTTTCTTT. The genes are TRBV30 and TRBJ1-1, with 7 bases that match TRBD1. J gave up 3 bases and V 4 bases, and 5 bases lay outside the gene matches. Per germline, CDR1 GTSNPN and CDR2 SVGIG (reference sequence). The CDR3 consists of 13 residues.

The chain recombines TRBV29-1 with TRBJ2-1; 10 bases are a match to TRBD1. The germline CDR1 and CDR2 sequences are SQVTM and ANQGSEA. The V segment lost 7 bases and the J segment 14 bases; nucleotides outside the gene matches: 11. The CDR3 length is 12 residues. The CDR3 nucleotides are TGCAGCGCGGACAGGGGGAACGGTAACGAGTTCTTC. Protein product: CSADRGNGNEFF.

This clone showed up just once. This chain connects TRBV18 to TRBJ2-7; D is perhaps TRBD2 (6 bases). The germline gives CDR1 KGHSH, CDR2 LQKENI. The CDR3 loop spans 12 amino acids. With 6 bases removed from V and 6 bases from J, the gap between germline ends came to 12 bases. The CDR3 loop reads CASSGVEGEQYF. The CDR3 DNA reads TGTGCCAGCTCGGGCGTGGAGGGCGAGCAGTACTTC.

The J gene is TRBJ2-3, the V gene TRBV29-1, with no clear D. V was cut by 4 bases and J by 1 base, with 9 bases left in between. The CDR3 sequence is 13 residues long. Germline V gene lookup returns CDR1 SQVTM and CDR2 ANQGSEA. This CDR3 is CSVARRGTDTQYF. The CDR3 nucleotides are TGCAGCGTTGCTCGGAGAGGCACAGATACGCAGTATTTT.

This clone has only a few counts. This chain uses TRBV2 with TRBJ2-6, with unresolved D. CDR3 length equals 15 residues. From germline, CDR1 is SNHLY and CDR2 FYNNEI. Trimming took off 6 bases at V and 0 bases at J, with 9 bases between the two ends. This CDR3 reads CASSPRVSGANVLTF. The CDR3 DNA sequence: TGTGCCAGCAGCCCCCGGGTCTCTGGGGCCAACGTCCTGACTTTC.

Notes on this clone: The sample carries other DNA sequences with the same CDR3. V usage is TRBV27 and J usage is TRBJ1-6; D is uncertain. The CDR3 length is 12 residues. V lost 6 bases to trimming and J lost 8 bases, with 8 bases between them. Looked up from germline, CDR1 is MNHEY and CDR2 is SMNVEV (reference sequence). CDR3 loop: CASSLRDSPLHF. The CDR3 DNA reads TGTGCCAGCAGCCTTAGAGATTCACCCCTCCACTTT.

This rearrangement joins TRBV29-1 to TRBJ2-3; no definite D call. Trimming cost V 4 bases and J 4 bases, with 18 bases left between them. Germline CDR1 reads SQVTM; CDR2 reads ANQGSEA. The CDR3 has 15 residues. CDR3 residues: CSVGATRGPPDTQYF. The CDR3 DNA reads TGCAGCGTTGGGGCGACCAGAGGCCCACCAGATACGCAGTATTTT.

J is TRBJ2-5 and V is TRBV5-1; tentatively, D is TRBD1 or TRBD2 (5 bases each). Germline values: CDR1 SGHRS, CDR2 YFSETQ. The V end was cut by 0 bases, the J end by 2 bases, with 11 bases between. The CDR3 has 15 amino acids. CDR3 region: CASSLVGREQETQYF. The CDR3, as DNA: TGCGCCAGCAGCTTGGTGGGCAGGGAGCAAGAGACCCAGTACTTC.

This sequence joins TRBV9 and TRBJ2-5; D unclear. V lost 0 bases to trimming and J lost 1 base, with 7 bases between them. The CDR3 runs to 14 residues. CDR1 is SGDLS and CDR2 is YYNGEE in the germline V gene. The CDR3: CASSVGGVQETQYF. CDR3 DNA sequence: TGTGCCAGCAGCGTAGGAGGAGTCCAAGAGACCCAGTACTTC. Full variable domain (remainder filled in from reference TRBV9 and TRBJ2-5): DSGVTQTPKHLITATGQRVTLRCSPRSGDLSVYWYQQSLDQGLQFLIQYYNGEERAKGNILERFSAQQFPDLHSELNLSSLELGDSALYFCASSVGGVQETQYFGPGTRLLVL.